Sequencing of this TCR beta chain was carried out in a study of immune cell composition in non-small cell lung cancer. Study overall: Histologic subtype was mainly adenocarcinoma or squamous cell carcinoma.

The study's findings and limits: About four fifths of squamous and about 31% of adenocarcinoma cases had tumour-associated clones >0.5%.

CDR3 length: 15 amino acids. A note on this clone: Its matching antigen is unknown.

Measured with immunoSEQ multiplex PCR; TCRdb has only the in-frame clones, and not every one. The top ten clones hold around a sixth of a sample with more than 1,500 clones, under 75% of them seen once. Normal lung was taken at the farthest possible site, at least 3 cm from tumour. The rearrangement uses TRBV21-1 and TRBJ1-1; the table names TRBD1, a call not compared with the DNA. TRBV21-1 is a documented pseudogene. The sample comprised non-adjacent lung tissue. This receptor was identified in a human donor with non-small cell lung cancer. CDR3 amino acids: CASSKKPVGQAEAFF. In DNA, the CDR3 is TGTGCCAGCAGCAAAAAACCCGTAGGACAGGCCGAGGCTTTCTTT.